This entry describes one T cell receptor beta chain. The antigen remains undetermined. Generated by immunoSEQ multiplex PCR, the TCRdb table keeps only in-frame clones and is missing some. The table includes 1.5 million to 2.5 million clones, approximately 95% detected once. The sample belongs to a study of shared clonotypes between healthy human individuals. The study, taken as a whole, reports: Four donors held 4.5% to 5% of naive CD4 clonotypes in common.

CD45RO-negative, CCR7-positively selected cells formed the naive CD8 fraction, excluding terminally differentiated effector memory CD45RA+ cells. The ends were cut back, 7 bases at V and 1 base at J, with 10 bases in the middle. Germline V gives CDR1 MNHNS, CDR2 SASEGT. The CDR3 spans 13 residues. V is TRBV6-1 and J is TRBJ1-1; D is undetermined. The sequencing sample was made of naive CD8+ T cells sorted from blood. The clonotype was recovered from a man aged 18 to 30 in good health. CDR3 DNA sequence: TGTGCCAGCATCCTACACCCGAACACTGAAGCTTTCTTT. It is translated as CASILHPNTEAFF.